One and the same sample provided the 14 T cell receptor beta chains below, sequenced in a study of T cells expressing NK-cell markers. TCRdb derives one entry per CDR3 protein from the 5' RACE reads, leaving out DNA. The sample totals roughly 300,000 distinct CDR3 sequences. The sample was blood T cells: a sorted CD56 or NKG2C T cell subset, CD4+ or CD8+ T cells, or bulk PBMC T cells (not recorded which). These receptors were taken from a woman between 18 and 75 years old in good health.

J is TRBJ2-1 and V is TRBV5-1; the D gene TCRdb calls, TRBD2, cannot be checked with no DNA. Germline CDR1 is SGHRS and CDR2 is YFSETQ. The CDR3 runs 17 residues. The CDR3 loop reads CASSLGVLARALQEQFF.

The rearrangement links TRBV18 to TRBJ2-7; TCRdb picks TRBD2, but there is no DNA to check that call. The CDR3 is made up of 15 amino acids. CDR1 and CDR2 from the germline V gene are KGHSH and LQKENI. CDR3 amino acids: CASSPLTSGLHEQYF.

The genes are TRBV29-1 and TRBJ1-2; TCRdb selects TRBD1, and the lack of DNA leaves this call unchecked. CDR3 length: 12 residues. Germline loops: CDR1 SQVTM, CDR2 ANQGSEA. CDR3 sequence reads: CSVQWGSGGYTF.

The chain links TRBV6-1 to TRBJ1-1; TCRdb's assignment of TRBD1 cannot be checked, as there is no DNA. The CDR3 runs 14 residues. Germline CDR1 and CDR2: MNHNS and SASEGT. CDR3 amino acids: CASSPPRLSTEAFF.

The chain links TRBV29-1 to TRBJ2-2; TCRdb indicates TRBD1, and absent DNA this call remains unverified. CDR1 and CDR2 (germline): SQVTM, ANQGSEA. The CDR3 covers 13 residues. CDR3 sequence reads: CSVGDRNTGELFF.

The J gene is TRBJ2-2, the V gene TRBV5-1; TCRdb outputs TRBD1, but without DNA this stays unchecked. Germline V gene lookup returns CDR1 SGHRS and CDR2 YFSETQ. The CDR3 has 15 amino acids. CDR3 protein: CASSLEGASAGELFF.

This chain uses TRBV6-1 with TRBJ1-3; lacking DNA, the TRBD1 call made by TCRdb goes unchecked. Germline V gives CDR1 MNHNS, CDR2 SASEGT. The CDR3 has 17 residues. Here the CDR3 reads CASRSWSGQGTGNTIYF.

V usage is TRBV7-2 and J usage is TRBJ2-7; TCRdb names TRBD1, which stays unverified in the absence of DNA. The CDR3 is 14 residues long. In germline, CDR1 is SGHTA, CDR2 FQGNSA. CDR3 loop: CASSLQGASYEQYF.

V and J are TRBV7-9 and TRBJ2-5; TCRdb gives TRBD1 as the D gene, but with no DNA this cannot be confirmed. From germline, CDR1 is SEHNR and CDR2 FQNEAQ (reference sequence). CDR3 length: 13 residues. Here the CDR3 reads CASSILTGETQYF.

The genes are TRBV14 and TRBJ2-6; TCRdb's assignment of TRBD1 cannot be checked, as there is no DNA. The CDR3 is made up of 18 amino acids. The germline V gene encodes CDR1 SGHDN and CDR2 FVKESK. Here the CDR3 reads CASSLFETGLSGANVLTF.

The chain couples TRBV4-1 to TRBJ1-2. Germline V gene sequence: CDR1 MGHRA, CDR2 YSYEKL. There are 11 residues in the CDR3. The CDR3 reads CASSSWKGYTF.

CDR3 region: CSPTRGVGTEAFF. V is TRBV20-1 and J is TRBJ1-1; TCRdb proposes TRBD1, but this gene call is untestable without DNA. Germline V gives CDR1 DFQATT, CDR2 SNEGSKA (reference sequence). The CDR3 extends over 13 amino acids.

The chain combines TRBV20-1 with TRBJ2-3; TCRdb calls TRBD1, which cannot be checked without DNA. Germline lookup yields CDR1 DFQATT and CDR2 SNEGSKA (reference sequence). This CDR3 has 15 residues. CDR3 in amino acids: CSAFSSTGRTDTQYF.

The chain links TRBV27 to TRBJ2-1; as DNA is missing, the TRBD2 call by TCRdb cannot be tested. Germline V lookup: CDR1 MNHEY, CDR2 SMNVEV (reference sequence). The CDR3 consists of 18 residues. CDR3 residues: CASSSRLAGGGSYNEQFF.